The rows below give T cell receptor beta chains drawn from one sample of a study of blood T cell repertoires in COVID-19. TCRdb's copy holds only in-frame clones and misses some; the assay was immunoSEQ multiplex PCR. Among under 300,000 clones, around 90% were seen once, and the ten largest hold 2% to 2.5%. Input material: PBMCs or T cells enriched from blood (not recorded which). These receptors all come from a woman aged 35 to 49 with acute COVID-19. Each CDR3 is given with its conserved first and last residue. The order of the fields is V gene, J gene, CDR3 length, D gene, CDR3 DNA, CDR3 protein. A D gene is named only where the DNA matches it firmly.

v_gene: TRBV4-1; j_gene: TRBJ2-1; len: 16; d_gene: TRBD2; CDR3nt: TGCGCCAGCAGCCGAGAAGGTGGGGGGGGGTTTAATGAGCAGTTCTTC; CDR3aa: CASSREGGGGFNEQFF
v_gene: TRBV4-1; j_gene: TRBJ2-1; len: 12; d_gene: NA; CDR3nt: TGCGCCAGCAGCCCCCAGGGCGATGAGCAGTTCTTC; CDR3aa: CASSPQGDEQFF
v_gene: TRBV5-4; j_gene: TRBJ2-3; len: 16; d_gene: TRBD2; CDR3nt: TGTGCCAGCAGCTTGGATATCGGGGGGGGAACAGATACGCAGTATTTT; CDR3aa: CASSLDIGGGTDTQYF
v_gene: TRBV18; j_gene: TRBJ1-1; len: 12; d_gene: NA; CDR3nt: TGTGCCAGCTCACGGGCTAGCGCTGAAGCTTTCTTT; CDR3aa: CASSRASAEAFF
v_gene: TRBV2; j_gene: TRBJ1-5; len: 15; d_gene: NA; CDR3nt: TGTGCCAGCAGTGCCACAGGGATTTGGAATCAGCCCCAGCATTTT; CDR3aa: CASSATGIWNQPQHF
v_gene: TRBV15; j_gene: TRBJ1-2; len: 14; d_gene: NA; CDR3nt: TGTGCCACCAGCAAGTCTGACAGAAACTATGGCTACACCTTC; CDR3aa: CATSKSDRNYGYTF
v_gene: TRBV28; j_gene: TRBJ1-2; len: 14; d_gene: NA; CDR3nt: TGTGCCAGCAGCCCTCTTCTCGGGTTCTATGGCTACACCTTC; CDR3aa: CASSPLLGFYGYTF
v_gene: TRBV15; j_gene: TRBJ2-1; len: 14; d_gene: TRBD2; CDR3nt: TGTGCCACCAGCACGGGACTAGTGCGCAATGAGCAGTTCTTC; CDR3aa: CATSTGLVRNEQFF
v_gene: TRBV5-1; j_gene: TRBJ1-1; len: 13; d_gene: TRBD1; CDR3nt: TGCGCCAGCAGCTGGGGACAGCGGAGTGAAGCTTTCTTT; CDR3aa: CASSWGQRSEAFF
v_gene: TRBV11-3; j_gene: TRBJ2-1; len: 13; d_gene: NA; CDR3nt: TGTGCCAGCAGCCTCCACAGGGATCATGAGCAGTTCTTC; CDR3aa: CASSLHRDHEQFF